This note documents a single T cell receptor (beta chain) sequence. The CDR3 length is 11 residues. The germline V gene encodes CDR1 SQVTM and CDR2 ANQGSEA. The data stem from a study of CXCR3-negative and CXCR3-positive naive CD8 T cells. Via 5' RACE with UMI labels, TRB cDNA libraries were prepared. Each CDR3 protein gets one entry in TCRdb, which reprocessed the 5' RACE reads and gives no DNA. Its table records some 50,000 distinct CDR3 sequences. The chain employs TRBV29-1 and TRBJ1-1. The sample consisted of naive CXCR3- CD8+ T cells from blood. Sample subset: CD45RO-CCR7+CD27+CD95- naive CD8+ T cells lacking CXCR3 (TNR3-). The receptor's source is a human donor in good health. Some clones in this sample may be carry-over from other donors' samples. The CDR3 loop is CSVGDFQTAFF.